Listed here are 15 T cell receptor beta chains from one sample, sequenced in a study of early T cells in non-severe SARS-CoV-2 infection. TCRdb independently ran MiXCR on the 5' RACE reads; one entry per CDR3 protein. Of over 50,000 distinct CDR3 sequences listed, about a tenth are singletons. The source material was whole blood. The receptors derive from an adult who was a healthcare worker with PCR-confirmed SARS-CoV-2 infection or an uninfected control (not recorded which).

The CDR3 nucleotides read TGTGCCAGCATACAAGCTGGGACAGGGGGCCACCCCCTTGGGGGCTACACCTTC. Protein product: CASIQAGTGGHPLGGYTF. This chain links TRBV6-7 with TRBJ1-2; 12 bases match TRBD1. TRBV6-7 is reported as an ORF; its role is uncertain. This CDR3 has 18 residues. The V and J ends lost 7 bases and 8 bases, in that order; junction bases with no gene match: 20.

In this sample, this clonotype turned up many times. The chain uses TRBV29-1 and TRBJ1-2, with D hard to call. Trimming shortened V by 6 bases and J by 4 bases, and 12 bases separated the two germline ends. Looked up from germline, CDR1 is SQVTM and CDR2 is ANQGSEA. This CDR3 comprises 12 residues. The CDR3 coding sequence is TGCAGCGTCCCCGGCCCTAGCTATGGCTACACCTTC. It translates to CSVPGPSYGYTF.

The chain has TRBV7-9 and TRBJ2-2; 13 nucleotides agree with TRBD2. Germline V gene lookup returns CDR1 SEHNR and CDR2 FQNEAQ (reference sequence). This CDR3 has 17 amino acids. V shed 5 bases, J shed 2 bases, and the junction held 5 bases outside the gene matches. CDR3 residues: CASSPGTSGANTGELFF. CDR3 sequence (DNA): TGTGCCAGCAGCCCGGGGACTAGCGGGGCAAACACCGGGGAGCTGTTTTTT. The whole variable domain, filled in from reference TRBV7-9 and TRBJ2-2, reads DTGVSQNPRHKITKRGQNVTFRCDPISEHNRLYWYRQTLGQGPEFLTYFQNEAQLEKSRLLSDRFSAERPKGSFSTLEIQRTEQGDSAMYLCASSPGTSGANTGELFFGEGSRLTVL.

This clonotype was seen repeatedly, ten times or more. The V call is TRBV15, the J call TRBJ1-1; no firm D call. This CDR3 has 15 residues. Germline assignment: CDR1 LNHNV and CDR2 YYDKDF (reference sequence). The germline V and J ends were trimmed by 0 bases and 3 bases, with 11 bases remaining between them. This CDR3 is CATSRDGRGDTEAFF. The CDR3 DNA reads TGTGCCACCAGCAGAGATGGTCGCGGGGACACTGAAGCTTTCTTT. Drawing the rest from reference TRBV15 and TRBJ1-1, the complete variable domain is DAMVIQNPRYQVTQFGKPVTLSCSQTLNHNVMYWYQQKSSQAPKLLFHYYDKDFNNEADTPDNFQSRRPNTSFCFLDIRSPGLGDTAMYLCATSRDGRGDTEAFFGQGTRLTVV.

This clonotype was picked up many times. This rearrangement joins TRBV7-2 to TRBJ1-2; D unclear. Trimming pared 1 base from V and 5 bases from J, leaving 17 bases between. The CDR3 runs 16 residues. Germline V CDR1 and CDR2: SGHTA, FQGNSA. The CDR3 region has the DNA TGTGCCAGCAGCTTAGAAAGGACGCTTGCAACATATGGCTACACCTTC. This encodes CASSLERTLATYGYTF.

Relative to its sample, this clonotype is medium-sized. V gene TRBV7-2 combines with J gene TRBJ2-5; the D call may be TRBD1 or TRBD2 (5 bases each). This CDR3 has 14 amino acids. CDR1 SGHTA and CDR2 FQGNSA come from the germline V gene. V was shortened by 7 bases and J by 5 bases, with 17 bases between the two germline ends. The CDR3 protein is CASTLGALGETQYF. The CDR3, as DNA: TGTGCCAGCACCCTCGGGGCCCTCGGGGAGACCCAGTACTTC.

V gene TRBV10-3 combines with J gene TRBJ1-1, with D uncertain. Germline CDR1 is ENHRY and CDR2 is SYGVKD. There are 11 residues in the CDR3. Trimming shortened V by 10 bases and J by 3 bases, and 9 bases separated the two germline ends. The CDR3 DNA sequence: TGTGCCACCTCCCGGGACACTGAAGCTTTCTTT. Translating it yields CATSRDTEAFF.

This clonotype occurred many times. The J gene is TRBJ2-5, the V gene TRBV7-2; D is ambiguous. The V end lost 3 bases, the J end lost 1 base, and 6 bases lay between the germline ends. CDR1 SGHTA and CDR2 FQGNSA come from the germline V gene. This CDR3 has 13 amino acids. The CDR3 nucleotides read TGTGCCAGCAGCTTGACACCCCAAGAGACCCAGTACTTC. It encodes CASSLTPQETQYF.

This clonotype was observed many times. J is TRBJ1-2 and V is TRBV9, with no clear D. This CDR3 spans 13 amino acids. The V gene lost 0 bases and the J gene lost 4 bases, with 7 bases spanning the gap. The germline gives CDR1 SGDLS, CDR2 YYNGEE. The CDR3 coding sequence is TGTGCCAGCAGCGTAGAGGGAATCTATGGCTACACCTTC. As protein: CASSVEGIYGYTF.

The rearrangement uses TRBV3-1 and TRBJ2-7; 8 bases fit TRBD2. Looked up from germline, CDR1 is LGHDT and CDR2 is YNNKEL (reference sequence). The CDR3 is made up of 15 amino acids. Trimming at V came to 4 bases and at J to 5 bases, leaving 10 bases not matched to a gene. The CDR3 loop is CASSPVGSGGNEQYF. Here the CDR3 DNA reads TGTGCCAGCAGCCCTGTCGGGAGCGGGGGCAACGAGCAGTACTTC.

This clonotype showed up many times. The chain couples TRBV12-3 or TRBV12-4 to TRBJ2-5; 10 nucleotides agree with TRBD2. The CDR3 contains 17 residues. The V segment lost 3 bases and the J segment 5 bases; nucleotides outside the gene matches: 12. The chain's CDR3 is CASSFPPSGGSGETQYF. In nucleotides, the CDR3 is TGTGCCAGCAGTTTCCCCCCTAGCGGGGGTAGCGGGGAGACCCAGTACTTC.

The chain recombines TRBV12-3 or TRBV12-4 with TRBJ2-1; 12 bases align to TRBD2. This CDR3 comprises 16 residues. V lost 4 bases and J lost 8; bases outside the gene matches: 9. The CDR3 sequence is CASSSLAGGPWDEQFF. CDR3 nucleotide sequence: TGTGCCAGCAGTTCCCTAGCGGGGGGGCCATGGGATGAGCAGTTCTTC.

At least ten counts were recorded for this clonotype. The chain uses TRBV5-4 and TRBJ2-5; 9 bases are a match to TRBD1. J was trimmed by 3 bases and V by 4 bases; bases with no gene match: 13. In germline, CDR1 is SGHNT, CDR2 YYREEE (reference sequence). The CDR3 length is 17 residues. CDR3 coding DNA: TGTGCCAGCAGCCCAGGGACAGGGCTAGGCCTAGAAGAGACCCAGTACTTC. Protein sequence: CASSPGTGLGLEETQYF. The complete variable domain, with remaining parts taken from reference TRBV5-4 and TRBJ2-5, reads ETGVTQSPTHLIKTRGQQVTLRCSSQSGHNTVSWYQQALGQGPQFIFQYYREEENGRGNFPPRFSGLQFPNYSSELNVNALELDDSALYLCASSPGTGLGLEETQYFGPGTRLLVL.

In the case of this clonotype: Likely a read error: the CDR3 ends without its conserved phenylalanine or tryptophan. The rearrangement links TRBV5-5 to TRBJ2-7; D is uncertain. The V end lost 6 bases, the J end lost 2 bases, and 15 bases lay between the germline ends. The CDR3 runs to 14 residues. Germline-derived CDR1 and CDR2 are SGHKS and YYEKEE (reference sequence). The CDR3 loop reads CASTPTMATYEQYY. The CDR3 DNA reads as TGTGCCAGCACCCCTACGATGGCAACCTACGAGCAGTACTAC.

This clonotype was found a few times. The V call is TRBV14, the J call TRBJ2-3; TRBD1 might be the D (5 bases). The ends were cut back, 1 base at V and 10 bases at J, with 9 bases in the middle. The CDR3 extends over 12 amino acids. Germline V CDR1 and CDR2: SGHDN, FVKESK. CDR3 in DNA: TGTGCCAGCAGCCAAGTAGGGGTGCCGCAGTATTTT. Its translation: CASSQVGVPQYF.